This entry is about one T cell receptor (beta chain). This sample is part of a study of shared T cell receptors in the human thymus. V lost 1 base and J lost 4; bases outside the gene matches: 5. The V gene's germline CDR1 is SGHNT and CDR2 YENEEA. The CDR3 sequence is 16 residues long. The method was immunoSEQ multiplex PCR; TCRdb's version includes in-frame clones alone and lacks a portion of them. The sample consists of about 400,000 clones, just under 95% of them appearing once. This chain joins TRBV11-3 and TRBJ2-1; 9 bases match TRBD2. Sequencing was performed on thymocytes. The source is a human donor. This CDR3 reads CASSLALAGNYNEQFF. In DNA, the CDR3 is TGTGCCAGCAGCTTAGCTCTAGCGGGGAATTACAATGAGCAGTTCTTC.